Listed here are 31 T cell receptor beta chains from one sample, sequenced in a study of shared clonotypes between healthy human individuals. The naive CD8 population came from CD45RO-negative cells selected for CCR7, without terminally differentiated effector memory CD45RA+ cells. This table comes from immunoSEQ multiplex PCR, and its TCRdb copy is limited to in-frame clones, with some not included. The table lists millions of clones, roughly 91% of them singletons. The material sequenced was naive CD8+ T cells from PBMCs. These receptors all stem from a man younger than 35 in good health. Some clones in this sample may be carry-over from other donors' samples.

The rearrangement uses TRBV7-6 and TRBJ2-1, with 8 bases aligning to TRBD2. V lost 8 bases to trimming and J lost 6 bases; unmatched junction nucleotides: 9. The CDR3 has 14 residues. Per germline, CDR1 SGHVS and CDR2 FNYEAQ. The CDR3 DNA follows: TGTGCCAGCGGGAAGGGACTAGGGTCCAATGAGCAGTTCTTC. It specifies CASGKGLGSNEQFF.

The chain carries TRBV4-1 and TRBJ1-1, with D perhaps matching TRBD1 (6 bases). The CDR3 covers 13 residues. Trimming cost V 4 bases and J 8 bases, with 14 bases left between them. CDR1 MGHRA and CDR2 YSYEKL come from the germline V gene. CDR3 nucleotide sequence: TGCGCCAGCAGCCCCGTGGGGGCGGGGGAAGCTTTCTTT. Its protein is CASSPVGAGEAFF.

The rearrangement links TRBV28 to TRBJ1-5; unclear D gene. From germline, CDR1 is MDHEN and CDR2 SYDVKM. Deletions cut 4 bases from V and 6 bases from J, with 22 bases between. CDR3 length equals 17 residues. CDR3 sequence reads: CASSSINTPVVIQPQHF. DNA of the CDR3: TGTGCCAGCAGTTCAATCAATACCCCCGTGGTGATTCAGCCCCAGCATTTT.

The rearrangement uses TRBV11-1 and TRBJ2-1; 10 bases line up with TRBD2. Germline loops: CDR1 SGHAT, CDR2 FQDESV (reference sequence). V lost 2 bases to trimming and J lost 5 bases; unmatched junction nucleotides: 3. The CDR3 contains 15 residues. CDR3 region: CASSLSGRADNEQFF. The CDR3, as DNA: TGTGCCAGCAGCTTAAGCGGGAGGGCCGACAATGAGCAGTTCTTC.

The rearrangement joins TRBV19 to TRBJ2-7; perhaps TRBD1 as D (6 bases). Trimming removed 7 bases at V and 5 bases at J, with 18 bases between. Looked up from germline, CDR1 is LNHDA and CDR2 is SQIVND (reference sequence). This CDR3 spans 14 amino acids. The CDR3 coding sequence is TGTGCCAGTAACCTCGTGGGGGCCGGCCACGAGCAGTACTTC. Translation: CASNLVGAGHEQYF. Together with reference TRBV19 and TRBJ2-7, the CDR3 gives the full variable domain: DGGITQSPKYLFRKEGQNVTLSCEQNLNHDAMYWYRQDPGQGLRLIYYSQIVNDFQKGDIAEGYSVSREKKESFPLTVTSAQKNPTAFYLCASNLVGAGHEQYFGPGTRLTVT.

The gene calls are TRBV11-2 and TRBJ1-1; possible D gene TRBD1, 6 bases. Deletions cut 0 bases from V and 0 bases from J, with 8 bases between. The CDR3 contains 15 residues. CDR1 is SGHAT, CDR2 FQNNGV, per germline. CDR3 in DNA: TGTGCCAGCAGCTTAGAAGGGGGGCTGAACACTGAAGCTTTCTTT. Protein: CASSLEGGLNTEAFF. The variable domain in full, with the rest retrieved from reference TRBV11-2 and TRBJ1-1, is EAGVAQSPRYKIIEKRQSVAFWCNPISGHATLYWYQQILGQGPKLLIQFQNNGVVDDSQLPKDRFSAERLKGVDSTLKIQPAKLEDSAVYLCASSLEGGLNTEAFFGQGTRLTVV.

This chain uses TRBV2 with TRBJ1-1; 8 positions agree with TRBD1. The CDR3 spans 13 residues. Trimming took 5 bases from V and 6 from J; bases not matched to a gene: 5. Per the germline V gene, CDR1 is SNHLY and CDR2 is FYNNEI. CDR3 nucleotides: TGTGCCAGCAGTCGACAGGGGTGGGCTGAAGCTTTCTTT. Translation gives CASSRQGWAEAFF.

The chain joins TRBV7-2 to TRBJ2-6, with D perhaps given as TRBD1 or TRBD2 (5 bases each). CDR1 and CDR2 from the germline V gene are SGHTA and FQGNSA. The CDR3 length is 16 residues. Trimming took off 3 bases at V and 0 bases at J, with 9 bases between the two ends. In nucleotides, the CDR3 is TGTGCCAGCAGCTTTATTGGGGGCTCTGGGGCCAACGTCCTGACTTTC. It encodes CASSFIGGSGANVLTF.

The V and J genes are TRBV4-2 and TRBJ2-5; 9 nucleotides agree with TRBD2. CDR1 and CDR2 (germline): LGHNA, YNFKEQ. V dropped 1 base and J dropped 4; count of bases not matched to a gene: 7. This CDR3 has 16 amino acids. CDR3 amino acids: CASSQGSGSLLETQYF. CDR3 in DNA: TGTGCCAGCAGCCAAGGTAGCGGGAGTTTATTAGAGACCCAGTACTTC.

Comment on this clone: The sample contains more than one DNA sequence encoding this CDR3. V is TRBV30 and J is TRBJ1-5, with D perhaps TRBD1 (5 bases). The CDR3 loop spans 14 amino acids. Germline V gene lookup returns CDR1 GTSNPN and CDR2 SVGIG (reference sequence). V was pared by 3 bases and J by 0 bases, with 9 bases between. The CDR3 protein is CAWRVGGSNQPQHF. CDR3 in DNA: TGTGCCTGGAGGGTGGGGGGTAGCAATCAGCCCCAGCATTTT.

This chain links TRBV7-9 with TRBJ2-7, with 12 nucleotides matching TRBD2. Germline V gives CDR1 SEHNR, CDR2 FQNEAQ (reference sequence). CDR3 length: 14 residues. With 5 bases clipped from V and 8 bases from J, the junction kept 7 bases outside the gene matches. This CDR3 is CASSPTSGSTQQYF. For the CDR3, the DNA is TGTGCCAGCAGCCCGACTAGCGGGAGCACCCAGCAGTACTTC. Full variable domain (outside the CDR3, taken from reference TRBV7-9 and TRBJ2-7): DTGVSQNPRHKITKRGQNVTFRCDPISEHNRLYWYRQTLGQGPEFLTYFQNEAQLEKSRLLSDRFSAERPKGSFSTLEIQRTEQGDSAMYLCASSPTSGSTQQYFGPGTRLTVT.

In this sample, this clone turned up a few times. The rearrangement uses TRBV2 and TRBJ1-1, with no clear D. In germline, CDR1 is SNHLY, CDR2 FYNNEI. V was shortened by 10 bases and J by 0 bases, with 12 bases between the two germline ends. This CDR3 has 13 amino acids. The chain's CDR3 is CANRRNMNTEAFF. CDR3 nucleotide sequence: TGTGCCAACCGGCGGAATATGAACACTGAAGCTTTCTTT.

The V call is TRBV11-2, the J call TRBJ2-7; perhaps TRBD2 as D (6 bases). V was pared by 5 bases and J by 5 bases, with 16 bases between. The CDR3 covers 14 residues. Germline CDR1 SGHAT, CDR2 FQNNGV. The CDR3 loop is CASSPVRGGNEQYF. In DNA form, the CDR3 reads TGTGCCAGCAGCCCCGTGCGGGGAGGAAACGAGCAGTACTTC.

This chain links TRBV27 with TRBJ2-1, with a possible D match to TRBD1 (5 bases). The germline V gene has CDR1 MNHEY and CDR2 SMNVEV (reference sequence). The CDR3 totals 14 residues. V lost 2 bases and J 8 bases, leaving 13 bases between the germline ends. The CDR3 reads CASSLRRGVDEQFF. The DNA for the CDR3 is TGTGCCAGCAGTTTACGTAGGGGTGTGGATGAGCAGTTCTTC.

This clone came up once. The J gene is TRBJ2-7, the V gene TRBV5-1, with D tentatively TRBD1 (6 bases). CDR1 SGHRS and CDR2 YFSETQ come from the germline V gene. CDR3 length: 13 residues. V lost 3 bases and J lost 3, with 10 bases in between. DNA of the CDR3: TGCGCCAGCAGCTACATGACAGGCTACGAGCAGTACTTC. Translation gives CASSYMTGYEQYF.

CDR3 residues: CASSDTGLGADTQYF. The CDR3 DNA reads TGTGCCAGCAGCGACACAGGGTTGGGGGCAGATACGCAGTATTTT. The chain recombines TRBV9 with TRBJ2-3; D might be TRBD1 (6 bases). Trimming took 3 bases from V and 4 from J, leaving 15 bases between them. This CDR3 is built from 15 residues. Germline loops: CDR1 SGDLS, CDR2 YYNGEE. The full variable domain, in which reference TRBV9 and TRBJ2-3 provide the parts outside the CDR3, is DSGVTQTPKHLITATGQRVTLRCSPRSGDLSVYWYQQSLDQGLQFLIQYYNGEERAKGNILERFSAQQFPDLHSELNLSSLELGDSALYFCASSDTGLGADTQYFGPGTRLTVL.

The V call is TRBV29-1, the J call TRBJ2-7, with TRBD1 matching over 7 bases. This CDR3 has 14 residues. V dropped 6 bases and J dropped 0; count of bases not matched to a gene: 8. CDR1 and CDR2 (germline): SQVTM, ANQGSEA. The CDR3 spells CSVGYRGLSYEQYF. The CDR3 DNA is TGCAGCGTGGGATACAGGGGCCTCTCCTACGAGCAGTACTTC.

The V and J genes are TRBV14 and TRBJ1-5, with D unresolved. Germline CDR1 and CDR2: SGHDN and FVKESK. This CDR3 region has 13 residues. Between the trimmed V and J ends, which lost 4 bases and 5 bases, there was a span of 9 bases. This CDR3 reads CASSPGLYQPQHF. The CDR3 bases are TGTGCCAGCAGCCCGGGCCTATATCAGCCCCAGCATTTT.

The chain employs TRBV4-3 and TRBJ2-3, with TRBD2 matching over 12 bases. The V gene end was trimmed by 2 bases and the J gene end by 4 bases; junction bases not matched to a gene: 4. The CDR3 has 16 amino acids. Per germline, CDR1 LGHNA and CDR2 YSLEER. The CDR3 protein is CASSQSSGRAPDTQYF. The CDR3 nucleotides are TGCGCCAGCAGCCAATCTAGCGGGAGGGCCCCAGATACGCAGTATTTT.

The V gene is TRBV28, the J gene TRBJ1-2, with a weak D call TRBD1 (5 bases). The germline V and J ends were trimmed by 6 bases and 2 bases, with 22 bases remaining between them. The CDR3 has 17 amino acids. CDR1 is MDHEN and CDR2 is SYDVKM in the germline V gene. The CDR3 is CASRHSFSSGQNYGYTF. The CDR3 coding sequence is TGTGCCAGCAGGCATAGTTTCTCTTCGGGGCAGAACTATGGCTACACCTTC.

This rearrangement joins TRBV28 to TRBJ2-7, with 8 bases fitting TRBD2. Trimming cost V 2 bases and J 7 bases; bases outside gene matches: 10. Germline assignment: CDR1 MDHEN and CDR2 SYDVKM. This CDR3 contains 15 residues. The CDR3, as DNA: TGTGCCAGCAGTTTAATAGTCGAGGGCGGGAGGGAGCAGTACTTC. This sequence encodes CASSLIVEGGREQYF.

For this clone: One end of the junction varies from germline; a read error may be responsible. The chain carries TRBV14 and TRBJ1-2; D is perhaps TRBD1 (6 bases). The germline gives CDR1 SGHDN, CDR2 FVKESK. The CDR3 consists of 16 residues. The CDR3 spells CAGSQGSGGRVAGYTF. CDR3 DNA: TGTGCCGGCAGCCAAGGGTCCGGGGGGCGCGTAGCTGGCTACACCTTC.

The chain combines TRBV7-3 with TRBJ2-1; TRBD1 aligns across 7 bases. This CDR3 contains 15 residues. CDR1 is SGHTA and CDR2 is FQGTGA in the germline V gene. V was clipped by 4 bases and J by 7 bases; unmatched bases: 10. As DNA, the CDR3 is TGTGCCAGCAGCTCAAGCCAGGGGGTTGATAATGAGCAGTTCTTC. Protein product: CASSSSQGVDNEQFF. Full variable domain (rest looked up from reference TRBV7-3 and TRBJ2-1): GAGVSQTPSNKVTEKGKYVELRCDPISGHTALYWYRQSLGQGPEFLIYFQGTGAADDSGLPNDRFFAVRPEGSVSTLKIQRTERGDSAVYLCASSSSQGVDNEQFFGPGTRLTVL.

The rearrangement links TRBV10-3 to TRBJ2-1; D may correspond to TRBD1 or TRBD2 (6 bases each). This CDR3 contains 13 residues. In germline, CDR1 is ENHRY, CDR2 SYGVKD. Trimming removed 11 bases from V and 3 bases from J, with 14 bases in between. CDR3 sequence: CAGGRNLYNEQFF. CDR3 coding DNA: TGTGCCGGGGGGCGTAACCTCTACAATGAGCAGTTCTTC.

The genes are TRBV27 and TRBJ2-1; D possibly corresponds to TRBD2 (6 bases). Deletions cut 5 bases from V and 3 bases from J, with 14 bases between. There are 15 residues in the CDR3. Germline V gives CDR1 MNHEY, CDR2 SMNVEV (reference sequence). As DNA, the CDR3 is TGTGCCAGCAGTCGGTCCGGACTAAACTACAATGAGCAGTTCTTC. Its protein product is CASSRSGLNYNEQFF.

This chain connects TRBV19 to TRBJ2-3; D call uncertain. The CDR3 runs to 14 residues. Trimming removed 8 bases from V and 4 bases from J, with 16 bases in between. Per germline, CDR1 LNHDA and CDR2 SQIVND (reference sequence). The CDR3 nucleotides are TGTGCCAGTCTCTCCCCTTCAGAATCAGATACGCAGTATTTT. The encoded protein is CASLSPSESDTQYF.

Here the CDR3 reads CASSERDRGLLAKNIQYF. The CDR3 coding sequence is TGTGCCAGCAGTGAGCGGGACAGGGGGCTTCTAGCCAAAAACATTCAGTACTTC. The gene calls are TRBV6-1 and TRBJ2-4; 12 bases match TRBD1. The germline V gene encodes CDR1 MNHNS and CDR2 SASEGT. The CDR3 sequence is 18 residues long. After removal of 3 bases from V and 0 bases from J, the junction contained 6 bases not matched to a gene.

J is TRBJ2-7 and V is TRBV27; 10 nucleotides match TRBD2. Trimming took 6 bases from V and 7 from J; bases not matched to a gene: 9. Looked up from germline, CDR1 is MNHEY and CDR2 is SMNVEV (reference sequence). The CDR3 has 14 residues. CDR3 sequence: CASSSSGRIHEQYF. The CDR3, as DNA: TGTGCCAGCAGCTCTAGCGGGAGAATCCATGAGCAGTACTTC.

This chain uses TRBV27 with TRBJ2-7; 11 positions agree with TRBD1. This CDR3 region has 14 residues. Looked up from germline, CDR1 is MNHEY and CDR2 is SMNVEV (reference sequence). Trimming took 5 bases from V and 6 from J; bases not matched to a gene: 6. Written as DNA, the CDR3 is TGTGCCAGCAGTATCACCGGGACAGGGGGCGAGCAGTACTTC. Translating it yields CASSITGTGGEQYF.

The chain carries TRBV19 and TRBJ2-1; 7 nucleotides match TRBD2. This CDR3 has 16 residues. With V trimmed by 3 bases and J by 0 bases, 5 bases remained unmatched. Germline V lookup: CDR1 LNHDA, CDR2 SQIVND (reference sequence). For the CDR3, the DNA is TGTGCCAGTAGTATTCGGCGGGAGAGCTCCTACAATGAGCAGTTCTTC. This codes for CASSIRRESSYNEQFF.

V gene TRBV7-8 combines with J gene TRBJ2-6; 8 nucleotides agree with TRBD1. The CDR3 length is 17 residues. Unmatched junction bases numbered 8, after V lost 3 bases and J lost 4 bases. The germline V gene has CDR1 SGHVS and CDR2 FQNEAQ. CDR3 region: CASSLARGLSGANVLTF. CDR3 nucleotides: TGTGCCAGCAGCTTGGCCAGGGGGCTGTCCGGGGCCAACGTCCTGACTTTC.